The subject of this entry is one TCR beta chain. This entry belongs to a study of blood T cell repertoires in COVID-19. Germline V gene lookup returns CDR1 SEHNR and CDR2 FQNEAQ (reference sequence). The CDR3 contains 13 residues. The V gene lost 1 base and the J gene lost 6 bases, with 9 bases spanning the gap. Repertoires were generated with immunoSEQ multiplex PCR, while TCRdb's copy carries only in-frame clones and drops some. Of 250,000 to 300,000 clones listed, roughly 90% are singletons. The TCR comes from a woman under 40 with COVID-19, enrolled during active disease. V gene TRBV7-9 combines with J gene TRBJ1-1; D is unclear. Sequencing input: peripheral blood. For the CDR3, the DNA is TGTGCCAGCAGCTTAGGGGTGGGCCCTGAAGCTTTCTTT. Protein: CASSLGVGPEAFF.